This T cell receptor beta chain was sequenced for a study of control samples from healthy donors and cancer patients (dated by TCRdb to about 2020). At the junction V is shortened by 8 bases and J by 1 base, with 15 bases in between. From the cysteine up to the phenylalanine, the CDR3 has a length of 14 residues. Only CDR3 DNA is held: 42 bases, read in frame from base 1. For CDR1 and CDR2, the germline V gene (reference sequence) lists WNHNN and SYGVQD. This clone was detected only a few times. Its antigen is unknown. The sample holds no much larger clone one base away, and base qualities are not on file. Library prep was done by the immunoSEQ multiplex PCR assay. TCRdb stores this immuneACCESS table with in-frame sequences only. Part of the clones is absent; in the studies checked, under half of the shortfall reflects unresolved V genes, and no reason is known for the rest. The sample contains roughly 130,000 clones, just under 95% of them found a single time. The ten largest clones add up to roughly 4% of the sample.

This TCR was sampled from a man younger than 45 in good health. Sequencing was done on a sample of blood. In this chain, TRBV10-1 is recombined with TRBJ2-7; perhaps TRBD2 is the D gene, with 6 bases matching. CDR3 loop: CASSPGDRSYEQYF. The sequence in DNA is TGCGCCAGCTCCCCGGGGGACCGTTCCTACGAGCAGTACTTC.